This is a list of T cell receptor beta chains from one sample in a study of neurological immune-mediated disorders. TCRdb redid the calling of the 5' RACE reads with MiXCR, one entry per CDR3 protein. The profile shows some 60,000 distinct CDR3 sequences, 3.5% of them singletons. Source material: PBMCs. The receptors derive from a woman aged 30 to 39 with multiple sclerosis. Both conserved end residues are part of each CDR3. The order of the fields is clone size, D gene, V gene, J gene, CDR3 protein, CDR3 DNA. D genes are given only for firm matches. For some rows the clone size is stated as once, few or many, or as a class when expanded; others skip it.

many	-	TRBV27	TRBJ2-5	CASRPDNQETQYF	TGTGCCAGCAGGCCGGACAACCAAGAGACCCAGTACTTC
few	-	TRBV29-1	TRBJ1-1	CSVLGALKNTEAFF	TGCAGCGTTCTTGGGGCACTGAAGAACACTGAAGCTTTCTTT
many	-	TRBV5-1	TRBJ1-2	CASSLGPRTGYGYTF	TGCGCCAGCAGCTTGGGCCCACGGACGGGTTATGGCTACACCTTC
many	-	TRBV2	TRBJ2-1	CASSPNGPLNEQFF	TGTGCCAGCAGTCCGAACGGCCCTCTCAATGAGCAGTTCTTC
many	-	TRBV5-1	TRBJ2-2	CASRNPNTGELFF	TGCGCCAGCAGGAATCCTAACACCGGGGAGCTGTTTTTT
many	-	TRBV12-3/TRBV12-4	TRBJ2-4	CASSQQPLGAKNIQYF	TGTGCCAGCAGCCAGCAACCGCTGGGGGCCAAAAACATTCAGTACTTC
-	TRBD1	TRBV7-8	TRBJ1-6	CASSSTGGGSPLNF	TGTGCCAGCAGCTCGACAGGGGGGGGATCACCCCTCAACTTT
many	-	TRBV6-1	TRBJ2-7	CASSEYYEQYF	TGTGCCAGCAGTGAATACTACGAGCAGTACTTC
many	-	TRBV6-1	TRBJ1-5	CASSGLEPQHF	TGTGCCAGCAGTGGGCTAGAGCCCCAGCATTTT
-	-	TRBV5-6	TRBJ2-2	CASSLVPRLDGELFF	TGTGCCAGCAGCTTGGTTCCCCGGCTCGACGGGGAGCTGTTTTTT
many	-	TRBV20-1	TRBJ1-3	CSATPRRHTIYF	TGCAGTGCTACCCCTCGGCGGCACACCATATATTTT
many	-	TRBV4-3	TRBJ1-4	CASSQGSTAAEKLFF	TGCGCCAGCAGCCAAGGAAGTACAGCTGCCGAAAAACTGTTTTTT
-	-	TRBV29-1	TRBJ1-1	CSGLWGNTEAFF	TGCAGCGGACTGTGGGGAAACACTGAAGCTTTCTTT
many	-	TRBV4-1	TRBJ2-1	CASSPGTGTYNEQFF	TGCGCCAGCAGTCCCGGGACTGGCACCTACAATGAGCAGTTCTTC
many	-	TRBV7-9	TRBJ2-1	CASRPGGVTAYNEQFF	TGTGCCAGCAGGCCCGGCGGAGTTACTGCCTACAATGAGCAGTTCTTC
many	-	TRBV9	TRBJ2-1	CASSLSLKNEQFF	TGTGCCAGCAGCCTCTCGCTTAAGAATGAGCAGTTCTTC
many	-	TRBV5-5	TRBJ1-5	CASSLVPANSNQPQHF	TGTGCCAGCAGCTTGGTGCCAGCTAATAGCAATCAGCCCCAGCATTTT
many	-	TRBV7-6	TRBJ1-5	CASSLESPAGWNNQPQHF	TGTGCCAGCAGCTTAGAATCCCCAGCAGGGTGGAACAATCAGCCCCAGCATTTT
many	-	TRBV20-1	TRBJ2-7	CSARDVGSMSWEQYF	TGCAGTGCTAGAGATGTGGGCAGTATGTCATGGGAGCAGTACTTC
many	TRBD1	TRBV28	TRBJ2-3	CASSLGQGEADTQYF	TGTGCCAGCAGTTTGGGACAGGGGGAGGCAGATACGCAGTATTTT
-	TRBD2	TRBV7-2	TRBJ2-3	CASSPTSGGGADTQYF	TGTGCCAGCAGCCCGACTAGCGGGGGAGGTGCAGATACGCAGTATTTT
few	-	TRBV6-5	TRBJ1-2	CASGTGAGNYGYTF	TGTGCCAGCGGGACCGGGGCAGGAAACTATGGCTACACCTTC
many	TRBD1	TRBV24-1	TRBJ2-3	CATSDPGFGQGNQNPSTDTQYF	TGTGCCACCAGTGACCCCGGTTTTGGACAGGGGAACCAAAACCCTAGCACAGATACGCAGTATTTT
-	-	TRBV5-1	TRBJ2-1	CASSPRTGGASDEQFF	TGCGCCAGCAGCCCACGGACTGGGGGGGCATCAGATGAGCAGTTCTTC
many	-	TRBV6-2/TRBV6-3	TRBJ2-2	CASRPSGTGELFF	TGTGCCAGCAGGCCGTCCGGCACCGGGGAGCTGTTTTTT
many	-	TRBV20-1	TRBJ2-1	CSAPGVYNEQFF	TGCAGTGCGCCGGGAGTCTACAATGAGCAGTTCTTC
few	-	TRBV3-1	TRBJ1-1	CASSQGMKTEAFF	TGTGCCAGCAGCCAGGGAATGAAGACTGAAGCTTTCTTT
many	-	TRBV12-3/TRBV12-4	TRBJ1-5	CASSFGGLYQPQHF	TGTGCCAGCAGTTTCGGAGGCCTCTATCAGCCCCAGCATTTT
-	-	TRBV11-2	TRBJ1-5	CASSLDRDRQHF	TGTGCCAGCAGCTTAGACCGGGACCGTCAGCATTTT
many	TRBD1	TRBV5-1	TRBJ1-6	CASSLGDRGNSPLHF	TGCGCCAGCAGCTTGGGGGACAGGGGCAATTCACCCCTCCACTTT
many	TRBD1	TRBV4-1	TRBJ2-5	CASSTGQGASETQYF	TGCGCCAGCAGCACGGGACAGGGGGCAAGCGAGACCCAGTACTTC
many	-	TRBV5-6	TRBJ1-5	CASSLAVGHQPQHF	TGTGCCAGCAGCTTGGCGGTCGGCCATCAGCCCCAGCATTTT
many	-	TRBV12-3/TRBV12-4	TRBJ1-5	CASRVGTSPNQAQHF	TGTGCCAGCAGGGTCGGGACGTCCCCCAATCAAGCCCAGCATTTT
many	-	TRBV12-3/TRBV12-4	TRBJ2-7	CASSYRRNTYEQYF	TGTGCCAGCAGTTACAGGCGAAACACCTACGAGCAGTACTTC
many	TRBD2	TRBV20-1	TRBJ2-5	CSALGLAGVQETQYF	TGCAGTGCTTTAGGACTAGCGGGGGTACAAGAGACCCAGTACTTC
many	-	TRBV3-1	TRBJ1-4	CASSHKTSGKLFF	TGTGCCAGCAGCCACAAAACGTCGGGGAAACTGTTTTTT
many	-	TRBV6-2/TRBV6-3	TRBJ1-6	CASSYSPQGLHF	TGTGCCAGCAGTTACTCGCCACAGGGACTCCACTTT
many	-	TRBV7-9	TRBJ2-1	CASSLVGRGDEQFF	TGTGCCAGCAGCTTAGTCGGGAGAGGCGATGAGCAGTTCTTC
many	TRBD1	TRBV10-3	TRBJ2-5	CAISPRQGTGETQYF	TGTGCCATCAGTCCGAGACAGGGGACGGGAGAGACCCAGTACTTC
many	-	TRBV5-1	TRBJ2-7	CASSFGLGLYEQYF	TGCGCCAGCAGCTTTGGACTCGGGCTCTACGAGCAGTACTTC
many	TRBD1	TRBV5-1	TRBJ1-1	CASSAQGAHTEAFF	TGCGCCAGCAGCGCACAGGGGGCTCACACTGAAGCTTTCTTT
many	-	TRBV27	TRBJ1-1	CASSRQIPMNTEAFF	TGTGCCAGCAGCCGCCAGATCCCCATGAACACTGAAGCTTTCTTT
many	-	TRBV2	TRBJ1-1	CASSERSTEAFF	TGTGCCAGCAGTGAAAGGTCCACTGAAGCTTTCTTT
many	-	TRBV20-1	TRBJ2-7	CSARDLGYYEQYF	TGCAGTGCTAGAGATTTGGGCTACTACGAGCAGTACTTC
many	-	TRBV12-3/TRBV12-4	TRBJ1-6	CASSFSNSPLHF	TGTGCCAGCAGTTTTTCCAATTCACCCCTCCACTTT
many	-	TRBV5-1	TRBJ1-2	CASSLPGKNYGYTF	TGCGCCAGCAGCTTGCCGGGGAAAAACTATGGCTACACCTTC
many	TRBD1	TRBV3-1	TRBJ1-4	CASRQGALANEKLFF	TGTGCCAGCAGACAGGGGGCTCTGGCTAATGAAAAACTGTTTTTT
many	TRBD2	TRBV15	TRBJ2-7	CATSAAGTNQQYF	TGTGCCACCAGCGCAGCCGGGACTAACCAGCAGTACTTC
many	-	TRBV7-2	TRBJ2-3	CASSPDRIGTDTQYF	TGTGCCAGCAGCCCCGACAGGATTGGCACAGATACGCAGTATTTT
many	TRBD2	TRBV20-1	TRBJ2-2	CSAPTSGSLDGELFF	TGCAGTGCCCCAACGAGCGGGAGTTTGGACGGGGAGCTGTTTTTT
-	-	TRBV12-5	TRBJ1-1	CASGLGRQLHTEAFF	TGTGCTAGTGGCCTGGGTCGGCAACTACACACTGAAGCTTTCTTT
few	-	TRBV4-1	TRBJ2-1	CASSPLAYNEQFF	TGCGCCAGCAGCCCGCTAGCCTACAATGAGCAGTTCTTC
many	-	TRBV7-2	TRBJ1-1	CASSFHPAEAFF	TGTGCCAGCAGCTTCCACCCCGCTGAAGCTTTCTTT
few	TRBD1	TRBV7-2	TRBJ1-4	CASSDRGVSNEKLFF	TGTGCCAGCAGCGACAGGGGTGTTTCTAATGAAAAACTGTTTTTT
many	TRBD2	TRBV20-1	TRBJ2-5	CSATRGSGWETQYF	TGCAGTGCTACCCGCGGGAGCGGATGGGAGACCCAGTACTTC
few	-	TRBV20-1	TRBJ2-6	CSARPGDSGANVLTF	TGCAGTGCTAGACCCGGAGACTCCGGGGCCAACGTCCTGACTTTC
-	-	TRBV10-3	TRBJ2-3	CAISELRTAKQDTQYF	TGTGCCATCAGTGAGTTAAGGACGGCAAAACAGGATACGCAGTATTTT